Listed below are T cell receptor beta chains from one sample, sequenced in a study of post-analysis software for immune sequencing data. TCRdb fed the PCR reads into MiXCR, producing one record per CDR3 protein. The sample has roughly 570,000 distinct CDR3 sequences; around 31% are singletons. Sequencing used blood. These receptors came from a girl aged 2-17 years with multiple sclerosis. The CDR3 runs from the conserved cysteine through the conserved F or W. The D gene is left open where the match is weak. Size is stated for part of the rows, as once, few or many counts, or as a class when the clone is expanded.

abundance	v_gene	j_gene	d_gene	CDR3nt	CDR3aa
.	TRBV12-3/TRBV12-4	TRBJ1-2	.	TGTGCCAGCAGTTTAGCCGGGACACAAAGGGGCTACACCTTC	CASSLAGTQRGYTF
.	TRBV3-1	TRBJ2-3	.	TGTGCCAGCAGCCACCTCCGCCTACAATCCCTAAACACAGATACGCAGTATTTT	CASSHLRLQSLNTDTQYF
.	TRBV9	TRBJ2-7	.	TGTGCATCAGGGGCAGGGGGGGGCTCGACCTACGAGCAGTACTTC	CASGAGGGSTYEQYF
few	TRBV7-9	TRBJ1-2	TRBD1	TGTGCCAGCAGCTTTGCAGGGCAACAGGGGTATGGCTACACCTTC	CASSFAGQQGYGYTF
.	TRBV7-8	TRBJ2-1	.	TGTGCCAGCAGCTCTACCCCTCCCGGGAGACCGTTCTTC	CASSSTPPGRPFF
few	TRBV20-1	TRBJ2-7	.	TGCAGTGCTAAAAGCCTACGGGGATCCTACGAGCAGTACTTC	CSAKSLRGSYEQYF
.	TRBV2	TRBJ2-1	TRBD2	TGTGCCAGCAGTGATGGGCGGGGGGGCTACAATGAGCAGTTCTTC	CASSDGRGGYNEQFF
.	TRBV5-1	TRBJ2-7	.	TGCGCCAGCAGCCCGGTCAAATATCGGGACTTTTCCTACGAGCAGTACTTC	CASSPVKYRDFSYEQYF
.	TRBV5-1	TRBJ2-5	.	TGCGCCAGCAGGGGCAGGGAAGAGACCCAGTACTTC	CASRGREETQYF
once	TRBV18	TRBJ2-7	.	TGTGCCAGCTCACCGTCCGGGACGGAGTTTTCGGAGCAGTACTTC	CASSPSGTEFSEQYF
.	TRBV5-6	TRBJ2-3	TRBD2	TGTGCCAGCAGCTTGGATCGGACTAGCGGGGGGCGCACAGATACGCAGTATTTT	CASSLDRTSGGRTDTQYF
few	TRBV27	TRBJ2-5	TRBD1	TGTGCCAGCAGTCCTGTCCGACAGGGGGGGACCCAGTACTTC	CASSPVRQGGTQYF
once	TRBV4-2	TRBJ1-1	TRBD1	TGTGCCAGCAGCCAAGTCCATCGGACAGGGAGTGGCTCAGCTTTCTTT	CASSQVHRTGSGSAFF
few	TRBV6-5	TRBJ1-2	TRBD1	TGTGCCAGCAGTTACTCTCGAGTGCCCCGGACAGGGGGCGCGTACTATGGCTACACCTTC	CASSYSRVPRTGGAYYGYTF
few	TRBV20-1	TRBJ1-2	.	TGCAGTGCTGCCCCTAATGGCTACACCTTC	CSAAPNGYTF
.	TRBV12-3/TRBV12-4	TRBJ2-1	TRBD2	TGTGCCAGCAGTTTTTCCGGCGGGGGGGCCTACAATGAGCAGTTCTTC	CASSFSGGGAYNEQFF
.	TRBV5-1	TRBJ1-5	TRBD1	TGCGCCAGCAGCACAGGGGTCAATCAGCCCCAGCATTTT	CASSTGVNQPQHF
.	TRBV4-1	TRBJ2-5	.	TGCGCCAGCAGCCAAGAGCGACTACAAGAGACCCAGTACTTC	CASSQERLQETQYF
.	TRBV27	TRBJ1-5	TRBD1	TGTGCCAGCAGCCGGACAGGTGTAAGCAATCAGCCCCAGCATTTT	CASSRTGVSNQPQHF
.	TRBV10-3	TRBJ2-7	TRBD1	TGTGCCATTGCGCAGGACAGGGGCTCCTACGAGCAGTACTTC	CAIAQDRGSYEQYF
.	TRBV7-9	TRBJ2-5	.	TGTGCCAGCAGCTCGCTTGAGGGACAAGAGACCCAGTACTTC	CASSSLEGQETQYF
few	TRBV5-1	TRBJ2-5	.	TGCGCCAGCAACCTCGAGGACGCAGAGACCCAGTACTTC	CASNLEDAETQYF
few	TRBV9	TRBJ2-7	.	TGTGCCAGCAGCGTAGTGGTGAGCTCCTACAATGAGCAGTACTTC	CASSVVVSSYNEQYF
.	TRBV29-1	TRBJ2-7	.	TGCAGCGTTGAATTTCTACTGGGTGAGACCCGGTACTTC	CSVEFLLGETRYF
few	TRBV5-6	TRBJ2-7	TRBD2	TGTACCAGCAGCGGACTAGGGGCAACCTACGAGCAGTACTTC	CTSSGLGATYEQYF
few	TRBV10-3	TRBJ2-7	TRBD1	TGTGCCATCAGTGAGGACAGGGGAACCTACGAGCAGTACTTC	CAISEDRGTYEQYF
.	TRBV2	TRBJ1-2	TRBD1	TGTGCCAGCAGTGTCGAACGGACAGGGACCGGCTACACCTTC	CASSVERTGTGYTF
few	TRBV9	TRBJ2-1	TRBD2	TGTGCCAGCAGCGTGACTAGCGGGGGATCCCAAACTTCCTACAATGAGCAGTTCTTC	CASSVTSGGSQTSYNEQFF
few	TRBV12-3/TRBV12-4	TRBJ2-7	TRBD1	TGTGCCAGCAGTTTCGGGACAGGGTCTGCCTACGAGCAGTACTTC	CASSFGTGSAYEQYF
.	TRBV5-1	TRBJ1-2	TRBD1	TGCGCCAGCAACTTGGGACCGGGACAGGGGAACTATGGCTACACCTTC	CASNLGPGQGNYGYTF
few	TRBV11-2	TRBJ2-3	.	TGTGCCAGCAGCTCCAACCCCGGGGGAGGAGATACGCAGTATTTT	CASSSNPGGGDTQYF
few	TRBV5-5	TRBJ1-1	.	TGTGCCAGCAGCTACGGACAGAATGTGGTGAACACTGAAGCTTTCTTT	CASSYGQNVVNTEAFF
.	TRBV27	TRBJ2-5	TRBD1	TGTGCCAGCAGCTGGACAGGGGAGGACAATGAGCAGTACTTC	CASSWTGEDNEQYF
few	TRBV4-2	TRBJ1-2	TRBD1	TGTGCCAGCAGCGGGGGGACAGGGAGTTATGGCTACACCTTC	CASSGGTGSYGYTF
.	TRBV3-1	TRBJ1-5	.	TGTGCCAGCAGCCAAGACCCCGGGGGCAGAGGGAATCAGCCCCAGCATTTT	CASSQDPGGRGNQPQHF
few	TRBV6-5	TRBJ1-4	.	TGTGCCAGCAGTTATTCGGGACACATCAATGAAAAACTGTTTTTT	CASSYSGHINEKLFF
few	TRBV4-1	TRBJ1-2	.	TGCGCCAGCAGCCAAGGGACACTGAACTATGGCTACACCTTC	CASSQGTLNYGYTF
.	TRBV4-1	TRBJ2-5	TRBD2	TGCGCCAGCAGCCAAGTCGGGCTAGCGGGGGTGGAGACCCAGTACTTC	CASSQVGLAGVETQYF
.	TRBV3-1	TRBJ2-7	.	TGTGCCAGCAGCCATGTATCCTACGAGCAGTACTTC	CASSHVSYEQYF
.	TRBV6-1	TRBJ2-7	.	TGTGCCAGCAGTGAAGCAATGATTGCCTACGAGCAGTACTTC	CASSEAMIAYEQYF
.	TRBV11-3	TRBJ2-1	.	TGTGCCAGCAGCTTAGAAGATTACAATGAGCAGTTCTTC	CASSLEDYNEQFF
.	TRBV9	TRBJ2-1	.	TGTGCCAGCAGCGTAGGTCCCCCCAATGAGCAGTTCTTC	CASSVGPPNEQFF
.	TRBV12-3/TRBV12-4	TRBJ1-2	TRBD1	TGTGCCAACAGATGGACAGGGGGACGGATGGGCTACACCTTC	CANRWTGGRMGYTF
few	TRBV10-3	TRBJ2-7	TRBD2	TGTGCCATCAGTGCGGGACTAGCGGGAAGCTCCTACGAGCAGTACTTC	CAISAGLAGSSYEQYF
.	TRBV7-6	TRBJ2-7	.	TGTGCCAGCAGCCGGACTCAGGGATCCGAGCAGTACTTC	CASSRTQGSEQYF
few	TRBV6-5	TRBJ2-7	TRBD2	TGTGCCAGCAGTTACTCTAGCGGGAGCTCCTACGAGCAGTACTTC	CASSYSSGSSYEQYF
.	TRBV5-1	TRBJ1-5	.	TGCGCCAGCAGCTTGGCCTCGGGGGGCGATCAGCCCCAGCATTTT	CASSLASGGDQPQHF
.	TRBV18	TRBJ2-4	TRBD1	TGTGCCAGCTCACCCAGGGTGACAGGGGGAGAAGTCATTCAGTACTTC	CASSPRVTGGEVIQYF
.	TRBV5-1	TRBJ2-5	.	TGCGCCAGCAGCTTGGGACGGCAAGTCCAAGAGACCCAGTACTTC	CASSLGRQVQETQYF
.	TRBV3-1	TRBJ1-5	.	TGTGCCAGCAGCCAATTACCCGGGCGAGGCAATCAGCCCCAGCATTTT	CASSQLPGRGNQPQHF
few	TRBV4-2	TRBJ2-3	TRBD2	TGTGCCAGCAGCCAAGATTGGCCGGGGGGGCTAGCGGGAAGCACAGATACGCAGTATTTT	CASSQDWPGGLAGSTDTQYF
.	TRBV19	TRBJ1-5	.	TGTGCCAGTAGTCCTGATGGGGACTGGGGGGGCAATCAGCCCCAGCATTTT	CASSPDGDWGGNQPQHF
.	TRBV24-1	TRBJ1-2	.	TGTGCCACCAGTGATTCCCTGGGCGGGGGCCAGGGCTATGGCTACACCTTC	CATSDSLGGGQGYGYTF
.	TRBV11-1	TRBJ2-7	.	TGTGCCAGCAGCTCCGGGGGCAAACTTGGGGACGAGCAGTACTTC	CASSSGGKLGDEQYF
.	TRBV20-1	TRBJ1-2	TRBD1	TGCACCGCAGGGACAGGCAACTATGGCTACACCTTC	CTAGTGNYGYTF